A single sample gave rise to the 28 T cell receptor beta chains below, sequenced in a study of T cells in Graves' hyperthyroidism and ophthalmopathy. Amplification yielded TCR beta CDR3 regions, with RNA transcripts as the source. The HTBI primer set was used in a first-round RT-PCR of the TCR CDR3. TCRdb passed the multiplex PCR reads through MiXCR, listing each CDR3 protein once. This sample yields around 450,000 distinct CDR3 sequences, of which around 16% are seen a single time; 14% belongs to the top ten. Sample: blood. Source of these receptors: a woman aged 18-35 years with Graves' hyperthyroidism.

This clonotype was found a few times. The CDR3 spells CASGRPQGRNTGELFF. The CDR3 DNA is TGTGCCAGCGGTAGGCCGCAGGGGAGGAACACCGGGGAGCTGTTTTTT. This sequence joins TRBV7-9 and TRBJ2-2; D is perhaps TRBD1 (6 bases). V was trimmed by 8 bases and J by 1 base, leaving 17 bases between them. Per the germline V gene, CDR1 is SEHNR and CDR2 is FQNEAQ (reference sequence). The CDR3 has 16 amino acids.

This clonotype was detected ten times or more. The V gene is TRBV7-2, the J gene TRBJ2-4; D call uncertain. Germline V gene sequence: CDR1 SGHTA, CDR2 FQGNSA. The CDR3 loop spans 13 amino acids. Trimming took 1 base from V and 1 from J, leaving 2 bases between them. CDR3 loop: CASSLGAKNIQYF. In DNA, the CDR3 is TGTGCCAGCAGCTTAGGGGCCAAAAACATTCAGTACTTC.

There are many counts of this clonotype. This chain links TRBV5-1 with TRBJ2-7; a possible D gene is TRBD1 (6 bases). Deletions cut 3 bases from V and 6 bases from J, with 16 bases between. The CDR3 spans 14 residues. Per germline, CDR1 SGHRS and CDR2 YFSETQ. This chain's CDR3 is CASSSDSRPLEQYF. The CDR3 nucleotides are TGCGCCAGCAGCTCGGACAGCAGGCCCCTCGAGCAGTACTTC. Drawing the rest from reference TRBV5-1 and TRBJ2-7, the complete variable domain is KAGVTQTPRYLIKTRGQQVTLSCSPISGHRSVSWYQQTPGQGLQFLFEYFSETQRNKGNFPGRFSGRQFSNSRSEMNVSTLELGDSALYLCASSSDSRPLEQYFGPGTRLTVT.

This clonotype appeared many times. This chain uses TRBV5-1 with TRBJ2-7, with 7 bases aligning to TRBD1. CDR1 and CDR2 from the germline V gene are SGHRS and YFSETQ. The CDR3 extends over 14 amino acids. The V gene end was trimmed by 1 base and the J gene end by 4 bases; junction bases not matched to a gene: 5. CDR3 DNA: TGCGCCAGCAGCTTGCCGGGACAGCTTTACGAGCAGTACTTC. Protein: CASSLPGQLYEQYF.

This clonotype appeared many times. CDR3 sequence reads: CASRSRDLNTGELFF. As DNA, the CDR3 is TGTGCCAGCCGATCTAGAGATTTGAACACCGGGGAGCTGTTTTTT. The chain carries TRBV6-2 or TRBV6-3 and TRBJ2-2; D is undetermined. Germline CDR1 reads MNHEY; CDR2 reads SVGEGT. There are 15 residues in the CDR3. V lost 8 bases, J lost 1 base, and 14 bases lay in between.

This clonotype was observed a few times. The chain employs TRBV5-1 and TRBJ1-2; D remains ambiguous. The CDR3 loop spans 17 amino acids. V was clipped by 0 bases and J by 0 bases, with 15 bases between them. The germline CDR1 and CDR2 sequences are SGHRS and YFSETQ. In nucleotides, the CDR3 is TGCGCCAGCAGCTTGGGATCCGGGGTCAGTACTAACTATGGCTACACCTTC. Its protein product is CASSLGSGVSTNYGYTF.

The chain joins TRBV10-3 to TRBJ2-6; 7 bases match TRBD1. This CDR3 comprises 17 residues. Trimming took 6 bases from V and 2 from J; bases not matched to a gene: 10. The germline CDR1 and CDR2 sequences are ENHRY and SYGVKD. The CDR3 loop is CAIRGQNLSPGANVLTF. In DNA form, the CDR3 reads TGTGCCATCAGGGGACAGAATCTATCCCCTGGGGCCAACGTCCTGACTTTC.

This clonotype was observed at least ten times. This chain connects TRBV7-9 to TRBJ2-3, with TRBD2 as a possible D gene (7 bases). The V and J ends lost 5 bases and 3 bases respectively, with 18 bases between them. The CDR3 length is 16 residues. Germline V gene data show CDR1 as SEHNR and CDR2 as FQNEAQ (reference sequence). The CDR3 protein is CASSTRLRGGTDTQYF. The CDR3 coding sequence is TGTGCCAGCAGCACCCGACTAAGGGGGGGAACAGATACGCAGTATTTT.

In its sample, this clonotype was seen many times. V and J are TRBV7-8 and TRBJ1-1; D call uncertain. The V gene's germline CDR1 is SGHVS and CDR2 FQNEAQ. The CDR3 spans 13 residues. V lost 1 base and J lost 11, with 14 bases in between. As DNA, the CDR3 is TGTGCCAGCAGCTTAGACGGACCCAATCGGGCTTTCTTT. It is translated as CASSLDGPNRAFF. Based on the CDR3 plus reference TRBV7-8 and TRBJ1-1, the full variable domain is GAGVSQSPRYKVAKRGQDVALRCDPISGHVSLFWYQQALGQGPEFLTYFQNEAQLDKSGLPSDRFFAERPEGSVSTLKIQRTQQEDSAVYLCASSLDGPNRAFFGQGTRLTVV.

V is TRBV11-3 and J is TRBJ2-7; D unresolved. Between the trimmed V and J ends, which lost 6 bases and 0 bases, there was a span of 12 bases. There are 14 residues in the CDR3. CDR1 is SGHNT, CDR2 YENEEA, per germline. CDR3: CASSLHRSSYEQYF. The CDR3 region has the DNA TGTGCCAGCAGTCTCCACAGAAGCTCCTACGAGCAGTACTTC.

This clonotype was seen a handful of times. This rearrangement joins TRBV4-1 to TRBJ2-5; D is perhaps TRBD2 (6 bases). Trimming stripped 0 bases from V and 3 bases from J, with 17 bases between. The CDR3 consists of 17 residues. The germline V gene encodes CDR1 MGHRA and CDR2 YSYEKL. The CDR3 reads CASSQDVWGLAEETQYF. In nucleotides, the CDR3 is TGCGCCAGCAGCCAAGACGTGTGGGGACTGGCTGAAGAGACCCAGTACTTC.

This chain joins TRBV5-6 and TRBJ1-1; 10 nucleotides match TRBD1. The germline V gene encodes CDR1 SGHDT and CDR2 YYEEEE. The CDR3 consists of 16 residues. J lost 3 bases, V lost 4 bases, and 9 bases had no gene match. In DNA form, the CDR3 reads TGTGCCAGCAGCCCGGGGACAGGGGAGTTTTACACTGAAGCTTTCTTT. Encoded protein: CASSPGTGEFYTEAFF. The full variable domain, in which reference TRBV5-6 and TRBJ1-1 provide the parts outside the CDR3, is DAGVTQSPTHLIKTRGQQVTLRCSPKSGHDTVSWYQQALGQGPQFIFQYYEEEERQRGNFPDRFSGHQFPNYSSELNVNALLLGDSALYLCASSPGTGEFYTEAFFGQGTRLTVV.

This clonotype occurred many times. The chain joins TRBV7-9 to TRBJ2-2; D is ambiguous. Germline V lookup: CDR1 SEHNR, CDR2 FQNEAQ (reference sequence). The CDR3 has 13 residues. Trimming stripped 5 bases from V and 4 bases from J, with 8 bases between. The CDR3 region is CASSLDGTGELFF. Here the CDR3 DNA reads TGTGCCAGCAGCCTGGACGGCACCGGGGAGCTGTTTTTT.

This clonotype has more than one count but fewer than ten. V gene TRBV20-1 combines with J gene TRBJ2-1, with D possibly matching TRBD2 (6 bases). This CDR3 is 17 amino acids long. Deletions cut 1 base from V and 8 bases from J, with 24 bases between. From germline, CDR1 is DFQATT and CDR2 SNEGSKA (reference sequence). In DNA form, the CDR3 reads TGCAGTGCTAGAGGCATAATTCGGGAGATGGGTGAGGATGAGCAGTTCTTC. Protein: CSARGIIREMGEDEQFF.

This clonotype has ten or more counts. This chain joins TRBV28 and TRBJ2-3; weak D call: TRBD1 (5 bases). With 10 bases removed from V and 1 base from J, the gap between germline ends came to 24 bases. This CDR3 spans 17 amino acids. The germline V gene has CDR1 MDHEN and CDR2 SYDVKM. The CDR3 nucleotides are TGTGCCACTTTACCGGCATTTAAGGGGATTGGCACAGATACGCAGTATTTT. It specifies CATLPAFKGIGTDTQYF.

This clonotype was seen ten or more times. The chain is built from TRBV12-3 or TRBV12-4 and TRBJ1-5; no reliable D call. The CDR3 is 15 residues long. Trimming left V 5 bases short and J 2 bases short, with 13 bases between. Here the CDR3 reads CASSPLRHRNQPQHF. CDR3 nucleotides: TGTGCCAGCAGTCCACTCAGGCATCGCAATCAGCCCCAGCATTTT.

This clonotype was seen more than once but under ten times. The chain joins TRBV18 to TRBJ2-7, with TRBD1 identical over 7 bases. Germline V gene lookup returns CDR1 KGHSH and CDR2 LQKENI. Trimming took 6 bases from V and 1 from J; bases not matched to a gene: 9. CDR3 length: 15 residues. CDR3 loop: CASSSGTAISYEQYF. Written as DNA, the CDR3 is TGTGCCAGCTCGTCCGGGACAGCCATTTCCTACGAGCAGTACTTC.

This clonotype was counted at least ten times. The chain has TRBV5-6 and TRBJ1-1, with D maybe TRBD1 (5 bases). Germline CDR1 and CDR2: SGHDT and YYEEEE. The CDR3 runs 16 residues. V dropped 5 bases and J dropped 1 base, with 18 bases sitting between them. CDR3 coding DNA: TGTGCCAGCAGAGCTTTGGGACGGACGGCGAACACTGAAGCTTTCTTT. Amino acids: CASRALGRTANTEAFF.

Note on this clonotype: This may arise from a read error, as a much more abundant clone is one base away. This rearrangement joins TRBV28 to TRBJ2-7, with 14 positions matching TRBD2. This CDR3 is 14 amino acids long. Germline lookup yields CDR1 MDHEN and CDR2 SYDVKM. After removal of 6 bases from V and 6 bases from J, the junction contained 4 bases not matched to a gene. The CDR3, as DNA: TGTGCCAGCAGGGGGACTAGCGGGAGAGGCGAGCAGTACTTC. Its translation: CASRGTSGRGEQYF. The full variable domain, in which reference TRBV28 and TRBJ2-7 provide the parts outside the CDR3, is DVKVTQSSRYLVKRTGEKVFLECVQDMDHENMFWYRQDPGLGLRLIYFSYDVKMKEKGDIPEGYSVSREKKERFSLILESASTNQTSMYLCASRGTSGRGEQYFGPGTRLTVT.

This clonotype was detected many times. The rearrangement uses TRBV3-1 and TRBJ2-2; the D is unclear. This CDR3 has 14 amino acids. Germline V gene sequence: CDR1 LGHDT, CDR2 YNNKEL (reference sequence). V was pared by 4 bases and J by 9 bases, with 15 bases between. The CDR3 DNA is TGTGCCAGCAGCCCCGGTACCCGTCGCCGGGAGCTGTTTTTT. Its protein is CASSPGTRRRELFF.

This clonotype occurred once. The genes are TRBV6-1 and TRBJ1-4; D gene uncertain. The germline V and J ends were trimmed by 3 bases and 7 bases, with 6 bases remaining between them. The CDR3 loop spans 12 amino acids. CDR1 MNHNS and CDR2 SASEGT come from the germline V gene. In nucleotides, the CDR3 is TGTGCCAGCAGTGAGGGGTCTGAAAAACTGTTTTTT. This encodes CASSEGSEKLFF.

The table lists this clonotype with many counts. The chain has TRBV28 and TRBJ1-1; D gene unclear. The CDR3 runs 15 residues. Looked up from germline, CDR1 is MDHEN and CDR2 is SYDVKM. V was cut by 5 bases and J by 6 bases, with 19 bases left in between. CDR3 sequence reads: CASSATYSSNSEAFF. CDR3 nucleotide sequence: TGTGCCAGCAGTGCCACGTATTCTTCCAACTCTGAAGCTTTCTTT.

The chain recombines TRBV6-4 with TRBJ2-5; unclear D gene. Germline V gives CDR1 MRHNA, CDR2 SNTAGT. The CDR3 spans 13 residues. Trimming stripped 0 bases from V and 9 bases from J, with 11 bases between. CDR3 region: CASSDSESSAQYF. In DNA, the CDR3 is TGTGCCAGCAGTGACTCGGAAAGTTCGGCCCAGTACTTC.

This clonotype was seen a few times. This rearrangement joins TRBV15 to TRBJ2-5; possible D gene TRBD2, 5 bases. CDR3 length: 15 residues. Deletions cut 1 base from V and 7 bases from J, with 16 bases between. Germline V gene lookup returns CDR1 LNHNV and CDR2 YYDKDF (reference sequence). The CDR3 DNA sequence: TGTGCCACCAGCAGAGCGGGGAATGAGGCACGGACCCAGTACTTC. Protein product: CATSRAGNEARTQYF.

The table lists this clonotype with many counts. The chain joins TRBV5-1 to TRBJ1-3; TRBD1 aligns across 8 bases. This CDR3 contains 17 residues. The J segment lost 7 bases and the V segment lost 3 bases, leaving 15 bases of the junction unmatched. Germline V gives CDR1 SGHRS, CDR2 YFSETQ. The CDR3 is CASSSEPTGQGGNTIYF. As DNA, the CDR3 is TGCGCCAGCAGCTCCGAACCAACAGGACAGGGAGGCAACACCATATATTTT.

The V and J genes are TRBV4-2 and TRBJ2-3, with D unresolved. This CDR3 has 13 residues. Trimming removed 4 bases at V and 11 bases at J, with 16 bases between. Germline assignment: CDR1 LGHNA and CDR2 YNFKEQ. The CDR3, as DNA: TGTGCCAGCAGCCTCGAAAGGCACTCACGGCAGTATTTT. This sequence encodes CASSLERHSRQYF.

The table lists this clonotype with many counts. The chain combines TRBV6-1 with TRBJ2-1; D gene uncertain. This CDR3 comprises 12 residues. Germline loops: CDR1 MNHNS, CDR2 SASEGT. V lost 4 bases and J lost 7, with 8 bases in between. The CDR3 bases are TGTGCCAGCAGTGGAAGAAGAAATGAGCAGTTCTTC. It translates to CASSGRRNEQFF.

In this sample, this clonotype turned up many times. The genes are TRBV27 and TRBJ1-1, with TRBD1 matching 7 bases. The germline V gene has CDR1 MNHEY and CDR2 SMNVEV (reference sequence). The CDR3 loop spans 14 amino acids. With V trimmed by 5 bases and J by 4 bases, 7 bases remained unmatched. In nucleotides, the CDR3 is TGTGCCAGCAGTCCGTGGAGGGGGCCCACTGAAGCTTTCTTT. It translates to CASSPWRGPTEAFF.